Presented here are 28 T cell receptor beta chains from one specimen sequenced in a study of T cells after yellow fever vaccination (dated by TCRdb to between 2018 and 2021). What this sample's treatment or condition label stands for: live attenuated yellow fever vaccine strain. Receptor libraries were prepared by 5' RACE. For sequencing, an Illumina NovaSeq 6000 was employed. TCRdb reprocessed the public reads (quality trimming at Q25 with fastp, clone calling with MiXCR) and kept in-frame beta chains. Each CDR3 protein gets just one entry, which takes the most common genes and DNA from the rows behind it. Within this sample are about 320,000 distinct CDR3 sequences, with around 4.5% of them counted one time only. Just under 20% of the sample is held by the ten biggest clonotypes. The source was PBMCs, collected 15 days after the yellow fever booster vaccination. The receptors shown here come from a man aged 18 to 30 who received the YFV17D yellow fever vaccine.

The sample holds a few counts of this clonotype. The rearrangement uses TRBV20-1 and TRBJ1-1, with D unclear. The V gene lost 0 bases and the J gene lost 6 bases, with 5 bases spanning the gap. This CDR3 comprises 11 residues. The germline V gene encodes CDR1 DFQATT and CDR2 SNEGSKA (reference sequence). The CDR3 nucleotides are TGCAGTGCTAGAGATCTGCCTGAAGCTTTCTTT. It encodes CSARDLPEAFF.

This clonotype was recorded at least ten times. The chain carries TRBV5-1 and TRBJ1-6, with 8 bases that match TRBD1. The J segment lost 6 bases and the V segment lost 4 bases, leaving 12 bases of the junction unmatched. The CDR3 runs to 17 residues. Germline V CDR1 and CDR2: SGHRS, YFSETQ. The DNA of the CDR3 is TGCGCCAGCAGCGTGGGACCCAGGGGGCAGGGTAATTCACCCCTCCACTTT. Residues: CASSVGPRGQGNSPLHF.

This clonotype was counted a few times. The CDR3 spells CASSGQQETQYF. The CDR3 coding sequence is TGTGCCAGCAGCGGGCAGCAAGAGACCCAGTACTTC. The chain joins TRBV3-1 to TRBJ2-5; D is unclear. Germline loops: CDR1 LGHDT, CDR2 YNNKEL (reference sequence). Trimming left V 5 bases short and J 2 bases short, with 6 bases between. The CDR3 has 12 residues.

This clonotype has only a few counts. The J gene is TRBJ1-1, the V gene TRBV18; D is unclear. Germline assignment: CDR1 KGHSH and CDR2 LQKENI. The CDR3 covers 15 residues. The V gene lost 3 bases and the J gene lost 4 bases, with 15 bases spanning the gap. In nucleotides, the CDR3 is TGTGCCAGCTCACCTAGGAGGGCGGCGGGCACTGAAGCTTTCTTT. Its protein is CASSPRRAAGTEAFF. Full variable domain (outside the CDR3, taken from reference TRBV18 and TRBJ1-1): NAGVMQNPRHLVRRRGQEARLRCSPMKGHSHVYWYRQLPEEGLKFMVYLQKENIIDESGMPKERFSAEFPKEGPSILRIQQVVRGDSAAYFCASSPRRAAGTEAFFGQGTRLTVV.

This clonotype was recorded many times. In nucleotides, the CDR3 is TGTGCCACCTGCGACCCTCCCTCCGGCATTCAGTACTTC. It yields the protein CATCDPPSGIQYF. The chain recombines TRBV15 with TRBJ2-4; D remains unclear. The ends were cut back, 8 bases at V and 9 bases at J, with 17 bases in the middle. The V gene's germline CDR1 is LNHNV and CDR2 YYDKDF (reference sequence). There are 13 residues in the CDR3.

V is TRBV19 and J is TRBJ1-1, with TRBD1 identical over 10 bases. Germline CDR1 is LNHDA and CDR2 is SQIVND (reference sequence). J was trimmed by 1 base and V by 5 bases; bases with no gene match: 4. CDR3 length: 15 amino acids. The CDR3 here is CASSPGDRGNTEAFF. The CDR3 nucleotides read TGTGCCAGTAGTCCGGGGGACAGGGGGAACACTGAAGCTTTCTTT.

This clonotype has at least ten counts. The chain couples TRBV7-2 to TRBJ1-2; no clear D. Germline assignment: CDR1 SGHTA and CDR2 FQGNSA. The V and J ends lost 5 bases and 8 bases respectively, with 9 bases between them. The CDR3 extends over 11 amino acids. In DNA form, the CDR3 reads TGTGCCAGCAGCGCAGGTAGCGGCTACACCTTC. It translates to CASSAGSGYTF.

The chain employs TRBV2 and TRBJ2-2, with 9 bases matching TRBD2. CDR3 length: 16 residues. After removal of 6 bases from V and 4 bases from J, the junction contained 9 bases not matched to a gene. CDR1 is SNHLY and CDR2 is FYNNEI in the germline V gene. CDR3 DNA: TGTGCCAGCAGGAGCGGGGGGCGACGCAGCACCGGGGAGCTGTTTTTT. This gives the protein CASRSGGRRSTGELFF.

This clonotype was observed a handful of times. The rearrangement uses TRBV12-3 or TRBV12-4 and TRBJ2-6; no clear D gene. CDR3 length equals 15 residues. Trimming took 4 bases from V and 4 from J, leaving 11 bases between them. The CDR3 spells CASSSLDSGANVLTF. In nucleotides, the CDR3 is TGTGCCAGCAGTTCCCTGGATTCCGGGGCCAACGTCCTGACTTTC.

The CDR3 coding sequence is TGTGCCAGCAGCGCGGAAGAGGCTTTCCCATCTAATGAAAAACTGTTTTTT. Translated: CASSAEEAFPSNEKLFF. The gene calls are TRBV9 and TRBJ1-4, with no clear D. Germline V gene lookup returns CDR1 SGDLS and CDR2 YYNGEE. Trimming took 3 bases from V and 3 from J, leaving 18 bases between them. The CDR3 sequence is 17 residues long.

The table lists this clonotype with many counts. Sequence at one end of the junction differs from germline and may be a read error. The chain is built from TRBV5-1 and TRBJ2-3; D is uncertain. Germline values: CDR1 SGHRS, CDR2 YFSETQ. The CDR3 runs to 10 residues. The CDR3 region has the DNA TGCGCCAGCAGCTTGGGAGAAAGGGAATTT. It is translated as CASSLGEREF.

In its sample, this clonotype was seen many times. The chain carries TRBV5-1 and TRBJ2-2; 9 bases match TRBD1. CDR1 and CDR2 (germline): SGHRS, YFSETQ. V was clipped by 0 bases and J by 4 bases; unmatched bases: 1. CDR3 length: 15 residues. The CDR3 nucleotides are TGCGCCAGCAGCTTGGCGGACAGGGGCACCGGGGAGCTGTTTTTT. Translation: CASSLADRGTGELFF.

The J gene is TRBJ1-1, the V gene TRBV14; TRBD1 is a possible D gene (5 bases). The CDR3 covers 13 residues. With 2 bases removed from V and 4 bases from J, the gap between germline ends came to 8 bases. The germline V gene has CDR1 SGHDN and CDR2 FVKESK. CDR3 DNA: TGTGCCAGCAGCCAACAGGGCCGCACTGAAGCTTTCTTT. Translated, it gives CASSQQGRTEAFF. Supplemented by reference TRBV14 and TRBJ1-1, the full variable domain reads EAGVTQFPSHSVIEKGQTVTLRCDPISGHDNLYWYRRVMGKEIKFLLHFVKESKQDESGMPNNRFLAERTGGTYSTLKVQPAELEDSGVYFCASSQQGRTEAFFGQGTRLTVV.

This clonotype appeared many times. The chain carries TRBV24-1 and TRBJ2-1; the match to TRBD2 covers 8 bases. Trimming cost V 4 bases and J 5 bases; bases outside gene matches: 12. The CDR3 runs to 17 residues. Germline V CDR1 and CDR2: KGHDR, SFDVKD. The CDR3 loop is CATSDSGGPGLNNEQFF. The CDR3 nucleotides read TGTGCCACCAGTGACTCGGGGGGGCCGGGATTAAACAATGAGCAGTTCTTC.

This clonotype was recorded at least ten times. This sequence joins TRBV11-2 and TRBJ2-1; D gene ambiguous. Germline V gene sequence: CDR1 SGHAT, CDR2 FQNNGV. CDR3 length equals 12 residues. The V end was cut by 4 bases, the J end by 9 bases, with 10 bases between. The CDR3 spells CASSYYVTEQFF. The CDR3, as DNA: TGTGCCAGCAGCTATTACGTAACTGAGCAGTTCTTC.

The chain joins TRBV7-2 to TRBJ1-5; D call uncertain. This CDR3 region has 14 residues. V was shortened by 1 base and J by 7 bases, with 11 bases between the two germline ends. Germline V lookup: CDR1 SGHTA, CDR2 FQGNSA. The DNA for the CDR3 is TGTGCCAGCAGCTTAGAATACGGGGTGCAGCCCCAGCATTTT. As protein: CASSLEYGVQPQHF. The variable domain in full, with the rest retrieved from reference TRBV7-2 and TRBJ1-5, is GAGVSQSPSNKVTEKGKDVELRCDPISGHTALYWYRQSLGQGLEFLIYFQGNSAPDKSGLPSDRFSAERTGGSVSTLTIQRTQQEDSAVYLCASSLEYGVQPQHFGDGTRLSIL.

This clonotype has ten or more counts. This rearrangement joins TRBV7-2 to TRBJ1-5; 10 bases are a match to TRBD1. Germline loops: CDR1 SGHTA, CDR2 FQGNSA. This CDR3 is built from 15 residues. V shed 4 bases and J 3 bases; nucleotides not matched to a gene: 3. The CDR3 DNA reads TGTGCCAGCAGCTCGACAGGGGGCGACAATCAGCCCCAGCATTTT. Translated, it gives CASSSTGGDNQPQHF.

The V and J genes are TRBV4-1 and TRBJ2-3, with D hard to call. Germline V CDR1 and CDR2: MGHRA, YSYEKL. The CDR3 is 15 residues long. V shed 3 bases and J shed 0 bases, with 10 bases lying between them. The CDR3 sequence: CASSQSQTSTDTQYF. The CDR3 DNA reads as TGCGCCAGCAGCCAGTCCCAGACTAGCACAGATACGCAGTATTTT.

At least ten counts were recorded for this clonotype. The chain links TRBV7-9 to TRBJ2-3; D not resolved. Germline V CDR1 and CDR2: SEHNR, FQNEAQ (reference sequence). Deletions cut 0 bases from V and 1 base from J, with 8 bases between. The CDR3 contains 15 residues. The CDR3 DNA is TGTGCCAGCAGCTTAGCGGTGATCGGCACAGATACGCAGTATTTT. It is translated as CASSLAVIGTDTQYF.

The rearrangement links TRBV27 to TRBJ2-2; 13 bases map to TRBD2. The germline gives CDR1 MNHEY, CDR2 SMNVEV (reference sequence). This CDR3 has 17 amino acids. Trimming took 8 bases from V and 0 from J; bases not matched to a gene: 6. CDR3 coding DNA: TGTGCCAGCTGGGGACTAGCGGGGCCCCCGAACACCGGGGAGCTGTTTTTT. This encodes CASWGLAGPPNTGELFF.

The chain links TRBV6-6 to TRBJ1-6; TRBD1 agrees at 8 bases. The germline gives CDR1 MNHNY, CDR2 SVGAGI (reference sequence). This CDR3 has 14 amino acids. V dropped 7 bases and J dropped 10; count of bases not matched to a gene: 9. This chain's CDR3 is CASNVIAGGSPLHF. In DNA, the CDR3 is TGTGCCAGCAACGTAATCGCAGGGGGCTCACCCCTCCACTTT.

This clonotype showed up just a few times. This chain connects TRBV6-5 to TRBJ2-1; 8 bases agree with TRBD2. Germline V gives CDR1 MNHEY, CDR2 SVGAGI. After removal of 6 bases from V and 8 bases from J, the junction contained 3 bases not matched to a gene. The CDR3 is made up of 12 amino acids. Here the CDR3 DNA reads TGTGCCAGCAGCAACGGGAGGGATGAGCAGTTCTTC. Translating gives CASSNGRDEQFF.

V is TRBV27 and J is TRBJ1-1, with 8 bases that match TRBD1. The CDR3 consists of 16 residues. Germline V gene lookup returns CDR1 MNHEY and CDR2 SMNVEV (reference sequence). The ends lost 3 bases at V and 5 bases at J; junction bases unmatched: 11. In DNA, the CDR3 is TGTGCCAGCAGTTTGAAAGCGACAGGGGTGCGAACTGAAGCTTTCTTT. This gives the protein CASSLKATGVRTEAFF.

The chain joins TRBV18 to TRBJ1-1, with D uncertain. Trimming took off 1 base at V and 3 bases at J, with 18 bases between the two ends. The CDR3 loop spans 17 amino acids. The V gene's germline CDR1 is KGHSH and CDR2 LQKENI. CDR3: CASSPRRVGRRDTEAFF. Written as DNA, the CDR3 is TGTGCCAGCTCACCACGGCGAGTTGGGCGTCGGGACACTGAAGCTTTCTTT. Complete variable domain (other parts from reference TRBV18 and TRBJ1-1): NAGVMQNPRHLVRRRGQEARLRCSPMKGHSHVYWYRQLPEEGLKFMVYLQKENIIDESGMPKERFSAEFPKEGPSILRIQQVVRGDSAAYFCASSPRRVGRRDTEAFFGQGTRLTVV.

There are a few counts of this clonotype. The chain joins TRBV6-5 to TRBJ2-7; D is possibly TRBD2 (5 bases). Trimming took 6 bases from V and 1 from J, leaving 10 bases between them. This CDR3 contains 13 residues. Germline CDR1 is MNHEY and CDR2 is SVGAGI. Written as DNA, the CDR3 is TGTGCCAGCAGACGGGAAAATTCCTACGAGCAGTACTTC. Its translation: CASRRENSYEQYF.

As concerns this clonotype: The conserved phenylalanine or tryptophan is not found at the CDR3 terminus, so this likely reflects a read error. The V and J genes are TRBV6-5 and TRBJ2-3; 7 nucleotides align to TRBD2. Trimming took 4 bases from V and 2 from J; bases not matched to a gene: 6. CDR3 length: 15 residues. CDR1 MNHEY and CDR2 SVGAGI come from the germline V gene. The CDR3 DNA reads as TGTGCCAGCAGTTCCGATGGACTAGTCACAGATACGCAGTATTCT. Protein sequence: CASSSDGLVTDTQYS.

A few counts support this clonotype. This chain uses TRBV20-1 with TRBJ2-2; perhaps TRBD1 as D (5 bases). V was cut by 5 bases and J by 4 bases, with 14 bases left in between. This CDR3 region has 14 residues. Germline V lookup: CDR1 DFQATT, CDR2 SNEGSKA (reference sequence). The CDR3 DNA follows: TGCAGTGCTTCGCAGGGAAAGGCCACCGGGGAGCTGTTTTTT. It translates to CSASQGKATGELFF.

This clonotype was observed a few times. This chain joins TRBV27 and TRBJ1-5, with D possibly TRBD1 on 6 matching bases. CDR1 and CDR2 from the germline V gene are MNHEY and SMNVEV (reference sequence). Trimming removed 4 bases from V and 0 bases from J, with 13 bases in between. This CDR3 spans 16 amino acids. DNA of the CDR3: TGTGCCAGCAGTTCAGGGGTGACTGGTAGCAATCAGCCCCAGCATTTT. It encodes CASSSGVTGSNQPQHF.